This T cell receptor (beta chain) was retrieved from a study of blood T cell repertoires in COVID-19. Across the study: Both acute and convalescent COVID-19 samples were obtained from the United States, Italy and Spain.

Sequencing was performed with immunoSEQ multiplex PCR; in TCRdb, only in-frame clones are kept and a portion is missing. The table includes about 74,000 clones, less than 95% detected once. The clonotype was recovered from a woman in her fifties or sixties in a cohort sampled during active COVID-19. What was sequenced was peripheral blood.

DNA of the CDR3: TGTGCCAGCAGTTACGACGGGATATCGAAGGCCCAGTACTTC. It codes for CASSYDGISKAQYF. The chain has TRBV6-5 and TRBJ2-5; D might be TRBD2 (5 bases). The ends were cut back, 2 bases at V and 9 bases at J, with 16 bases in the middle. This CDR3 spans 14 amino acids. CDR1 and CDR2 from the germline V gene are MNHEY and SVGAGI.